The 20 T cell receptor beta chains given below trace back to one sample, sequenced in a study of CD8+CD57+ T cells in acquired aplastic anemia. According to the study, genomic DNA was the template for TCR beta VDJ and CDR3 profiling. TCRdb itself ran the reads through MiXCR, one entry per CDR3 protein. Among more than 150,000 distinct CDR3 sequences listed, 45% to 50% were seen once. Sequenced input: sorted CD4+, CD8+, or CD8+CD57+ T cells (not recorded which) from PBMCs. These receptors all come from a human donor in good health.

There are a few counts of this clonotype. The CDR3 DNA reads as TGTGCCAGCAGGGACGGTGGACAGGTCGACGAGCAGTACTTC. It codes for CASRDGGQVDEQYF. This sequence joins TRBV7-3 and TRBJ2-7; 7 positions agree with TRBD1. With 6 bases clipped from V and 5 bases from J, the junction kept 10 bases outside the gene matches. The CDR3 is 14 amino acids. Germline V gene lookup returns CDR1 SGHTA and CDR2 FQGTGA.

The chain employs TRBV9 and TRBJ1-2; 11 positions agree with TRBD1. Germline V CDR1 and CDR2: SGDLS, YYNGEE. This CDR3 contains 15 residues. CDR3 sequence: CARAGTGGRDYGYTF. The CDR3 DNA reads TGTGCTAGAGCCGGGACAGGGGGGAGGGACTATGGCTACACCTTC.

Remarks on this clonotype: A much larger clone lies a single base off, so this may be a read error. The missing conserved phenylalanine or tryptophan at the end of this CDR3 makes a read error likely. The chain has TRBV5-1 and TRBJ2-2; 7 positions match TRBD2. CDR3 length: 16 residues. After removal of 2 bases from V and 3 bases from J, the junction contained 7 bases not matched to a gene. Germline loops: CDR1 SGHRS, CDR2 YFSETQ. CDR3 sequence: CASSLRLAEDTGELFV. In DNA form, the CDR3 reads TGCGCCAGCAGCTTAAGACTAGCCGAAGACACCGGGGAGCTGTTTGTT.

This clonotype was counted between two and nine times. The chain carries TRBV20-1 and TRBJ2-5; TRBD2 aligns across 9 bases. CDR1 and CDR2 from the germline V gene are DFQATT and SNEGSKA (reference sequence). Trimming cost V 0 bases and J 5 bases; bases outside gene matches: 13. This CDR3 has 17 amino acids. CDR3: CSARDLGAGGPPETQYF. CDR3 in DNA: TGCAGTGCTAGAGATCTGGGGGCGGGAGGGCCTCCCGAGACCCAGTACTTC.

This clonotype appeared a single time. DNA of the CDR3: TGTGCCAGCAGTGAATGGACCACAGATACGCAGTATTTT. Protein product: CASSEWTTDTQYF. The chain has TRBV2 and TRBJ2-3; D remains unclear. CDR1 and CDR2 from the germline V gene are SNHLY and FYNNEI. V gave up 2 bases and J gave up 2 bases, with 5 bases separating them. This CDR3 contains 13 residues.

There are many counts of this clonotype. The genes are TRBV6-1 and TRBJ2-3; no firm D call. This CDR3 is 13 amino acids long. Between the trimmed V and J ends, which lost 6 bases and 5 bases, there was a span of 12 bases. Germline V gene sequence: CDR1 MNHNS, CDR2 SASEGT. The CDR3 DNA reads TGTGCCAGCAGAATCGTACCTGTAGATACGCAGTATTTT. It encodes CASRIVPVDTQYF.

At least ten counts were recorded for this clonotype. The chain links TRBV5-5 to TRBJ1-5, with D uncertain. CDR3 length: 14 residues. With 5 bases removed from V and 0 bases from J, the gap between germline ends came to 9 bases. Germline loops: CDR1 SGHKS, CDR2 YYEKEE (reference sequence). CDR3 protein: CASSLGSSNQPQHF. As DNA, the CDR3 is TGTGCCAGCAGTCTAGGGAGTAGCAATCAGCCCCAGCATTTT.

This clonotype has a count of ten or more. The limits of the CDR3 on the DNA are not certain, so only TCRdb's listed CDR3 is given. This rearrangement joins TRBV19 to TRBJ1-2. Germline CDR1 reads LNHDA; CDR2 reads SQIVND (reference sequence). The CDR3 is 14 amino acids in total, end residues counted. CDR3 amino acids: CASLEREGLYGYTF.

The chain couples TRBV18 to TRBJ2-3; 7 bases map to TRBD1. This CDR3 spans 15 amino acids. J gave up 2 bases and V 4 bases, and 6 bases lay outside the gene matches. The germline V gene encodes CDR1 KGHSH and CDR2 LQKENI. In DNA, the CDR3 is TGTGCCAGCTCACGAGACAGGGTATTCACAGATACGCAGTATTTT. The encoded protein is CASSRDRVFTDTQYF. The whole variable domain, remainder taken from reference TRBV18 and TRBJ2-3, is NAGVMQNPRHLVRRRGQEARLRCSPMKGHSHVYWYRQLPEEGLKFMVYLQKENIIDESGMPKERFSAEFPKEGPSILRIQQVVRGDSAAYFCASSRDRVFTDTQYFGPGTRLTVL.

The table lists this clonotype with a few counts. The V and J genes are TRBV29-1 and TRBJ2-2, with a weak D call TRBD2 (5 bases). The CDR3 has 13 amino acids. The V end lost 1 base, the J end lost 6 bases, and 9 bases lay between the germline ends. Germline CDR1 is SQVTM and CDR2 is ANQGSEA. DNA for the CDR3: TGCAGCGTTGAAGGGTGGGGAGCCGGGGAGCTGTTTTTT. Its protein is CSVEGWGAGELFF.

This clonotype has a handful of counts. This rearrangement joins TRBV20-1 to TRBJ1-2; the D is unclear. CDR3 size: 14 residues. V was clipped by 6 bases and J by 2 bases, with 16 bases between them. The germline CDR1 and CDR2 sequences are DFQATT and SNEGSKA (reference sequence). In DNA form, the CDR3 reads TGCAGTGCCAAGCCAACAGTGACCAACTATGGCTACACCTTC. Translated: CSAKPTVTNYGYTF.

With respect to this clonotype: This may come from a read error, since a much larger clone is one base off. The chain recombines TRBV19 with TRBJ2-2; D perhaps matches TRBD2 (5 bases). The CDR3 has 16 residues. The germline gives CDR1 LNHDA, CDR2 SQIVND (reference sequence). The CDR3 spells CASSISITRWSGELSF. Here the CDR3 DNA reads TGTGCCAGTAGTATCTCTATTACCCGGTGGTCCGGGGAGCTGTCTTTT.

Ten or more counts support this clonotype. The chain links TRBV7-9 to TRBJ1-1; 7 positions agree with TRBD1. CDR1 and CDR2 (germline): SEHNR, FQNEAQ (reference sequence). J was trimmed by 4 bases and V by 6 bases; bases with no gene match: 5. The CDR3 sequence is 13 residues long. This CDR3 is CASRKQGPTEAFF. Written as DNA, the CDR3 is TGTGCCAGCAGAAAACAGGGGCCCACTGAAGCTTTCTTT. Looking up the rest from reference TRBV7-9 and TRBJ1-1 gives the full variable domain: DTGVSQNPRHKITKRGQNVTFRCDPISEHNRLYWYRQTLGQGPEFLTYFQNEAQLEKSRLLSDRFSAERPKGSFSTLEIQRTEQGDSAMYLCASRKQGPTEAFFGQGTRLTVV.

This chain uses TRBV9 with TRBJ2-1, with TRBD2 matching 11 bases. The junction had 6 bases not matched to a gene; V was cut back by 4 bases and J by 3 bases. CDR3 length: 16 residues. Germline CDR1 and CDR2: SGDLS and YYNGEE. CDR3 sequence reads: CASSPQLAGVYNEQFF. DNA for the CDR3: TGTGCCAGCAGCCCACAACTAGCGGGGGTCTACAATGAGCAGTTCTTC.

This clonotype was seen repeatedly, ten times or more. This chain links TRBV4-3 with TRBJ2-3, with D perhaps matching TRBD2 (6 bases). The CDR3 is 17 residues long. The V and J ends lost 0 bases and 8 bases respectively, with 21 bases between them. The germline V gene has CDR1 LGHNA and CDR2 YSLEER. As DNA, the CDR3 is TGCGCCAGCAGCCAAGATGGGGAGGTAACGGTGGTTGGTACGCAGTATTTT. This sequence encodes CASSQDGEVTVVGTQYF.

The rearrangement joins TRBV2 to TRBJ1-6; tentative D call: TRBD1 (5 bases). There are 15 residues in the CDR3. The V gene's germline CDR1 is SNHLY and CDR2 FYNNEI. V was cut by 7 bases and J by 8 bases, with 18 bases left in between. CDR3 sequence: CASNRRGQGDSPLHF. The CDR3 bases are TGTGCCAGCAATAGAAGGGGTCAGGGAGATTCACCCCTCCACTTT.

The rearrangement uses TRBV19 and TRBJ1-4; 7 bases line up with TRBD1. The CDR3 totals 14 residues. V was clipped by 6 bases and J by 6 bases; unmatched bases: 7. Germline V gene lookup returns CDR1 LNHDA and CDR2 SQIVND (reference sequence). In DNA form, the CDR3 reads TGTGCCAGTAGACAGGGGCAGGGATATGAAAAACTGTTTTTT. This encodes CASRQGQGYEKLFF. The complete variable domain, with remaining parts taken from reference TRBV19 and TRBJ1-4, reads DGGITQSPKYLFRKEGQNVTLSCEQNLNHDAMYWYRQDPGQGLRLIYYSQIVNDFQKGDIAEGYSVSREKKESFPLTVTSAQKNPTAFYLCASRQGQGYEKLFFGSGTQLSVL.

A note on this clonotype: A read error is possible here, since a much larger clone lies one base away. V is TRBV7-2 and J is TRBJ1-2; D not resolved. This CDR3 comprises 12 residues. Per germline, CDR1 SGHTA and CDR2 FQGNSA. CDR3 sequence reads: CASSPSGEGCTF. As DNA, the CDR3 is TGTGCCAGCAGCCCTTCTGGGGAAGGCTGCACCTTC.

As concerns this clonotype: One end of the junction is discordant with germline, which a read error may explain. The rearrangement uses TRBV7-8 and TRBJ2-5; D is perhaps TRBD1 (6 bases). The CDR3 extends over 13 amino acids. Germline V gene lookup returns CDR1 SGHVS and CDR2 FQNEAQ. The CDR3 DNA sequence: TGCGCCAGCAGCCAGGACAGTCGGGAGACCCAGTACTTC. Translation gives CASSQDSRETQYF.

The CDR3 loop is CAISEAVSGSSNEQFF. CDR3 coding DNA: TGTGCCATCAGTGAAGCTGTTAGCGGGAGTTCTAATGAGCAGTTCTTC. The V call is TRBV10-3, the J call TRBJ2-1; 9 nucleotides match TRBD2. V was pared by 3 bases and J by 7 bases, with 10 bases of the junction left unmatched. This CDR3 contains 16 residues. Germline-derived CDR1 and CDR2 are ENHRY and SYGVKD.